This T cell receptor (beta chain) appears in the sequencing data of a study of blood T cell repertoires in COVID-19. Study background: Collection of acute and convalescent COVID-19 samples took place in the United States, Italy and Spain. T cells, B-cell-depleted T cells, or PBMCs supplied cDNA or gDNA.

This CDR3 is 17 amino acids long. CDR1 and CDR2 from the germline V gene are SGHAT and FQNNGV. V was trimmed by 5 bases and J by 5 bases, leaving 21 bases between them. In the original analysis: Nucleated cell number was recorded as an estimate derived from reference gene primer amplification. The data were produced by immunoSEQ multiplex PCR, yet TCRdb's version contains in-frame clones alone and is incomplete. V, J and clone size are those of that table, while D and trimming were read from the DNA. This table has around 290,000 clones, 91% appearing once. The sequencing sample was made of peripheral blood. The chain is built from TRBV11-2 and TRBJ1-4; D may be TRBD1 (6 bases). This receptor was taken from a woman in her 30s with COVID-19, enrolled during active disease. The CDR3 reads CASSPPRGYPQNEKLFF. The CDR3 DNA sequence: TGTGCCAGCAGCCCTCCGAGGGGGTACCCCCAGAATGAAAAACTGTTTTTT. Using reference TRBV11-2 and TRBJ1-4 for the parts outside the CDR3, the full variable domain is EAGVAQSPRYKIIEKRQSVAFWCNPISGHATLYWYQQILGQGPKLLIQFQNNGVVDDSQLPKDRFSAERLKGVDSTLKIQPAKLEDSAVYLCASSPPRGYPQNEKLFFGSGTQLSVL.